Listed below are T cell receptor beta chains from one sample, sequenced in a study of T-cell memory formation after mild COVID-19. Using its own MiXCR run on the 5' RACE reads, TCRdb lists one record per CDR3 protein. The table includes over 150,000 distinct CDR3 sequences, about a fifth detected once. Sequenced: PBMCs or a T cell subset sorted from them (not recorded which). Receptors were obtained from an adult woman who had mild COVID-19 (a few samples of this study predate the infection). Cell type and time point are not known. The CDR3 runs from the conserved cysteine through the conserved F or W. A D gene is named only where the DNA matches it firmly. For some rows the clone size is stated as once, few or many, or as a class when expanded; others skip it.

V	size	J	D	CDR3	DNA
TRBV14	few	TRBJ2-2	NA	CASSHGRFTGELFF	TGTGCCAGCAGCCACGGGAGATTCACCGGGGAGCTGTTTTTT
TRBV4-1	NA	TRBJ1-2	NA	CASSQVTDPNYGYTF	TGCGCCAGCAGCCAAGTGACAGATCCTAACTATGGCTACACCTTC
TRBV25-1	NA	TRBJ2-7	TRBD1	CASNPGGQGAFYEQYF	TGTGCCAGCAACCCCGGCGGACAGGGGGCATTCTACGAGCAGTACTTC
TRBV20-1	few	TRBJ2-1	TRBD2	CSAVNPLAGDYNEQFF	TGCAGTGCTGTCAACCCCCTAGCGGGCGACTACAATGAGCAGTTCTTC
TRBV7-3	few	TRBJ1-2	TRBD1	CASSTTGPGYGYTF	TGTGCCAGCAGCACGACAGGGCCTGGGTATGGCTACACCTTC
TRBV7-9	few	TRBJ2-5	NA	CASSLGTLGAGETQYF	TGTGCCAGCAGCTTAGGAACACTGGGAGCGGGAGAGACCCAGTACTTC
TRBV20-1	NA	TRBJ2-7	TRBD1	CSARGSSLLDRGSGQYF	TGCAGTGCTAGAGGCAGCTCCCTCCTGGACAGGGGGTCGGGGCAGTACTTC
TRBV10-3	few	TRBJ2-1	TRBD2	CAIGQLASSYNEQFF	TGTGCCATCGGACAACTAGCGAGCTCCTACAATGAGCAGTTCTTC
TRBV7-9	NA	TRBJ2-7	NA	CASSLGPGESYEQYF	TGTGCCAGCAGCTTAGGGCCTGGGGAGTCCTACGAGCAGTACTTC
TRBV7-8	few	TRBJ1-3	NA	CASRSGLSSGNTIYF	TGTGCCAGCAGATCTGGACTGTCCTCTGGAAACACCATATATTTT
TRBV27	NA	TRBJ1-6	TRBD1	CASSPRGGGYNSPLHF	TGTGCCAGCAGTCCCCGAGGGGGCGGGTATAATTCACCCCTCCACTTT
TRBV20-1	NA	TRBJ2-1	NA	CSARILGAYNEQFF	TGCAGTGCTAGGATCCTGGGAGCCTACAATGAGCAGTTCTTC
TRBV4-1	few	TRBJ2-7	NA	CASSQDPISEYYEQYF	TGCGCCAGCAGCCAAGATCCTATTAGTGAATACTACGAGCAGTACTTC
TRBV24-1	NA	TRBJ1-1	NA	CATSDSEPGVNEAFF	TGTGCCACCAGTGATTCTGAACCGGGGGTTAATGAAGCTTTCTTT
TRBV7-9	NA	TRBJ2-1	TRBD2	CASSSGREGNEQFF	TGTGCCAGCAGCTCCGGGAGGGAAGGCAATGAGCAGTTCTTC
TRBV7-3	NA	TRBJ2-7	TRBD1	CASSPRDSVFYEQYF	TGTGCCAGCAGCCCCCGGGACAGCGTCTTTTACGAGCAGTACTTC
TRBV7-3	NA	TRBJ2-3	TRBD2	CASRLGLAGSTDTQYF	TGTGCCAGCAGGCTTGGACTAGCGGGGAGCACAGATACGCAGTATTTT
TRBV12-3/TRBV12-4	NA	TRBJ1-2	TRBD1	CASSLRQGDRYTF	TGTGCCAGCAGTTTACGACAGGGGGATCGCTACACCTTC
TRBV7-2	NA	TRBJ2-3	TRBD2	CASSPEAGGLADTQYF	TGTGCCAGCAGCCCGGAAGCGGGGGGGCTGGCAGATACGCAGTATTTT
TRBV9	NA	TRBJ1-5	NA	CASSGSGNQPQHF	TGTGCCAGCAGCGGGTCGGGCAATCAGCCCCAGCATTTT
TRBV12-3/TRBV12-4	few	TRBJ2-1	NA	CASSPADYNEQFF	TGTGCCAGCAGTCCCGCGGACTACAATGAGCAGTTCTTC
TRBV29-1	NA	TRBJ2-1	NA	CSVVRQGHEQFF	TGCAGCGTTGTGAGGCAGGGCCATGAGCAGTTCTTC
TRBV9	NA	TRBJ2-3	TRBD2	CASSVELAGQAADTQYF	TGTGCCAGCAGCGTGGAACTAGCGGGGCAGGCCGCAGATACGCAGTATTTT
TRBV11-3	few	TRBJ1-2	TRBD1	CASSLPGQGAHGYTF	TGTGCCAGCAGTCTACCGGGACAGGGGGCTCATGGCTACACCTTC
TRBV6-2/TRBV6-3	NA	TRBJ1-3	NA	CASSYSEDTIYF	TGTGCCAGCAGTTACTCTGAGGACACCATATATTTT
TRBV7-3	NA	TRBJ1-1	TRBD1	CASVFGTGGTEAFF	TGTGCCAGCGTTTTTGGGACAGGGGGTACTGAAGCTTTCTTT
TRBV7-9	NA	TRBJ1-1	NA	CASSAYSAMNTEAFF	TGTGCCAGCAGCGCGTACAGCGCCATGAACACTGAAGCTTTCTTT
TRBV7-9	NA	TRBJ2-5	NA	CASRIAVQETQYF	TGTGCCAGCAGAATAGCGGTCCAAGAGACCCAGTACTTC
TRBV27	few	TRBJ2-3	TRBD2	CASSILAGDSSGTQYF	TGTGCCAGCAGTATACTAGCGGGGGACTCTTCGGGTACGCAGTATTTT
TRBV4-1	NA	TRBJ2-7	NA	CASSQPDTTYEQYF	TGCGCCAGCAGCCAACCTGACACCACCTACGAGCAGTACTTC
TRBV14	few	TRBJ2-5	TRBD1	CASSQDPQDRRETQYF	TGTGCCAGCAGCCAAGATCCGCAGGACAGGCGGGAGACCCAGTACTTC
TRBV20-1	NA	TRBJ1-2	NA	CSASHPDRNYGYTF	TGCAGTGCTAGTCACCCAGACAGGAACTATGGCTACACCTTC
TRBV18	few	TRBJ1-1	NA	CASSLRDMWPTEAFF	TGTGCCAGCTCACTTCGTGACATGTGGCCCACTGAAGCTTTCTTT
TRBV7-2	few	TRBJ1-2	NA	CASSATDYGYTF	TGTGCCAGCAGCGCCACGGACTATGGCTACACCTTC
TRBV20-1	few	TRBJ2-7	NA	CSARDGASTYEQYF	TGCAGTGCTAGAGATGGGGCCTCGACCTACGAGCAGTACTTC
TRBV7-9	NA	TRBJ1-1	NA	CASSGGGQNTEAFF	TGTGCCAGCAGTGGGGGGGGACAGAACACTGAAGCTTTCTTT
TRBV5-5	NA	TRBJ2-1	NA	CASSLTSGDTYNEQFF	TGTGCCAGCAGCTTGACCAGCGGGGACACCTACAATGAGCAGTTCTTC
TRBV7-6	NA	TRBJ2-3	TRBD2	CASSRTSGGAGTDTQYF	TGTGCCAGCAGCCGGACTAGCGGGGGGGCCGGGACAGATACGCAGTATTTT
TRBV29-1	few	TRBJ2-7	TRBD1	CSVYGQGNYEQYF	TGCAGCGTGTACGGACAGGGAAACTACGAGCAGTACTTC
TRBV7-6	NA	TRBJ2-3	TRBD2	CASSLSMAGGGGDTQYF	TGTGCCAGCAGCTTATCAATGGCGGGGGGCGGAGGAGATACGCAGTATTTT
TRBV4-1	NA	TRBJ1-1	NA	CASSRSLTGMDTEAFF	TGCGCCAGCAGCCGGTCACTTACAGGGATGGACACTGAAGCTTTCTTT
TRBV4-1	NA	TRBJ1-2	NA	CASSRDRANYGYTF	TGCGCCAGCAGCAGGGACCGAGCTAACTATGGCTACACCTTC
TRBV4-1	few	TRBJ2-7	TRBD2	CASSQGEAGGVQYF	TGCGCCAGCAGCCAAGGGGAAGCGGGAGGGGTGCAGTACTTC
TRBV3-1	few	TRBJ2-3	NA	CASSQDSWTLQYF	TGTGCCAGCAGCCAAGATTCGTGGACCTTGCAGTATTTT
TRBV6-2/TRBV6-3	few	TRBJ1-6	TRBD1	CASSYPQRTGDSPLHF	TGTGCCAGCAGTTACCCGCAACGGACAGGGGATTCACCCCTCCACTTT
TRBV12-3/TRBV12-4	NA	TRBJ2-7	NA	CARRQTGGDYEQYF	TGTGCCAGAAGGCAGACGGGTGGCGACTACGAGCAGTACTTC
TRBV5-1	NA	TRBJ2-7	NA	CASSFGERGDEQYF	TGCGCCAGCAGCTTTGGGGAAAGGGGCGACGAGCAGTACTTC
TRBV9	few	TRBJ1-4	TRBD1	CASSKQTGDVGEKLFF	TGTGCCAGCAGCAAACAAACAGGGGACGTTGGTGAAAAACTGTTTTTT
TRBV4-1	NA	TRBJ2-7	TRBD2	CASSQATSGSFYEQYF	TGCGCCAGCAGCCAGGCTACTAGCGGGAGTTTCTACGAGCAGTACTTC
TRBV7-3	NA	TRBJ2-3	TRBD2	CASSFRGLAGGPTDTQYF	TGTGCCAGCAGCTTTAGAGGGCTAGCGGGAGGGCCAACAGATACGCAGTATTTT
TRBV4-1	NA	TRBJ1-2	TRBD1	CASSQLPGQGNYGYTF	TGCGCCAGCAGCCAACTTCCGGGACAGGGGAACTATGGCTACACCTTC
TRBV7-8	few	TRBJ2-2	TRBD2	CASSSGLANTGELFF	TGTGCCAGCAGCTCGGGACTAGCGAACACCGGGGAGCTGTTTTTT
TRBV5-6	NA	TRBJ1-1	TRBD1	CASSLGRGHIGAFF	TGTGCCAGCAGCTTGGGCAGGGGGCATATAGGAGCTTTCTTT
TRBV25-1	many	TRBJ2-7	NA	CASSDPLPPLHEQYF	TGTGCCAGCAGTGATCCCCTTCCCCCTCTTCACGAGCAGTACTTC
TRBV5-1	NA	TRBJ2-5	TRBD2	CASSSGLAGAETQYF	TGCGCCAGCAGCTCAGGACTAGCGGGAGCAGAGACCCAGTACTTC
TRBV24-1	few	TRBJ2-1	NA	CATSDLLEGASSYNEQFF	TGTGCCACCAGTGATTTATTGGAAGGGGCCAGCTCCTACAATGAGCAGTTCTTC